The 11 T cell receptor beta chains below all came from one sample that was sequenced in a study of T cell clonality in common variable immunodeficiency. Whole-study findings and limits: Reportedly, TCR beta sequences from common variable immunodeficiency showed fewer deletions and N-nucleotide insertions.

Repertoires were generated with immunoSEQ multiplex PCR, while TCRdb's copy carries only in-frame clones and drops some. The sample was found to contain about 33,000 clones, and every one recurs. The antigens of these receptors remain unknown. The specimen was peripheral blood mononuclear cells. These TCRs come from a human donor with common variable immunodeficiency.

This clone was seen ten or more times. Read sequence stops 3 residues before the CDR3 end, and the germline J gene provides the missing end. V is TRBV7-2 and J is TRBJ2-4; 7 nucleotides match TRBD2. The CDR3 totals 12 residues. Germline CDR1 SGHTA, CDR2 FQGNSA. J gave up 7 bases and V 8 bases, and 5 bases lay outside the gene matches. CDR3 sequence: CASRGVGNIQYF. The CDR3 bases that were read are TGTGCCAGCCGGGGGGTGGGGAACATT.

In regard to this clone: The sequence runs out 3 residues before the end of the CDR3; the remainder is reconstructed from the germline J gene. Other DNA sequences within the sample encode an identical CDR3. The chain carries TRBV18 and TRBJ2-2; 11 nucleotides line up with TRBD1. This CDR3 comprises 15 residues. V lost 3 bases and J lost 6; bases outside the gene matches: 3. Germline loops: CDR1 KGHSH, CDR2 LQKENI. CDR3 bases read: TGTGCCAGCTCACCTGGACAGGGGGCAGCCGGGGAG. Amino acids: CASSPGQGAAGE. The complete CDR3 sequence is CASSPGQGAAGELFF.

This clone turned up a few times. The read comes to an end 3 residues before the CDR3 does, leaving the germline J gene to fill in the end. The V and J genes are TRBV2 and TRBJ1-1, with D perhaps TRBD1 (5 bases). V lost 8 bases to trimming and J lost 6 bases, with 10 bases between them. Germline-derived CDR1 and CDR2 are SNHLY and FYNNEI. The CDR3 runs 11 residues. CDR3 in amino acids: CASLWGPEAFF. The sequenced part of the CDR3 DNA is TGTGCCAGCCTGTGGGGCCCTGAA.

The table lists this clone with many counts. The sequence runs out 3 residues before the end of the CDR3; the remainder is reconstructed from the germline J gene. The V call is TRBV7-8, the J call TRBJ1-6, with 8 bases lining up with TRBD1. The CDR3 is 16 residues long. The trim removed 4 bases at V and 9 bases at J, leaving 11 bases unmatched. CDR1 is SGHVS and CDR2 is FQNEAQ in the germline V gene. The sequenced CDR3 bases are TGTGCCAGCAGCTCTGGGACAGGTGTTATGAGTTCACCC. This gives the protein CASSSGTGVMSSP. In full, the CDR3 is CASSSGTGVMSSPLHF.

Of note for this clone: This could be a read error, since a much larger clone is one nucleotide away. Read sequence stops 3 residues before the CDR3 end, and the germline J gene provides the missing end. In the same sample, other DNA sequences code for this CDR3. The chain recombines TRBV19 with TRBJ1-6; D may be TRBD1 (5 bases). Trimming removed 3 bases from V and 10 bases from J, with 16 bases in between. This CDR3 spans 15 amino acids. Germline lookup yields CDR1 LNHDA and CDR2 SQIVND (reference sequence). The CDR3 protein is CASSIPGDPLSPLHF. The sequenced CDR3 bases are TGTGCCAGTAGTATCCCGGGGGATCCCCTGTCACCC.

As concerns this clone: The read stops 3 residues short of the end of the CDR3; the missing end is completed from the germline J gene. The rearrangement joins TRBV11-2 to TRBJ2-5, with TRBD1 matching over 7 bases. Germline CDR1 and CDR2: SGHAT and FQNNGV. V trimming: 8 bases; J trimming: 0 bases; junction bases outside the gene matches: 9. This CDR3 contains 15 residues. CDR3 DNA (partial): TGTGCCAGCTCGTCCTGGGACAGCAACCAAGAGACC. It is translated as CASSSWDSNQET. Given in full, the CDR3 is CASSSWDSNQETQYF. The variable domain in full, with the rest retrieved from reference TRBV11-2 and TRBJ2-5, is EAGVAQSPRYKIIEKRQSVAFWCNPISGHATLYWYQQILGQGPKLLIQFQNNGVVDDSQLPKDRFSAERLKGVDSTLKIQPAKLEDSAVYLCASSSWDSNQETQYFGPGTRLLVL.

This clone was counted many times. From the germline J gene comes the end of the CDR3, since the read stops 3 residues before it. V and J are TRBV18 and TRBJ2-7; a possible D gene is TRBD1 (7 bases). The V and J ends lost 3 bases and 5 bases respectively, with 17 bases between them. The CDR3 sequence is 15 residues long. The germline gives CDR1 KGHSH, CDR2 LQKENI. This chain's CDR3 is CASSPGRGAVNEQYF. CDR3 bases read: TGTGCCAGCTCACCGGGCAGGGGGGCCGTGAACGAG.

The CDR3 DNA, read in part, is TGTGCCAGTAGGGACTTAACAGATACG. As protein: CASRDLTDT. The entire CDR3 is CASRDLTDTQYF. The rearrangement links TRBV19 to TRBJ2-3, with D possibly TRBD2 on 5 matching bases. The read ends 3 residues before the CDR3 terminus; that terminus is restored from the germline J gene. This CDR3 has 12 amino acids. Trimming shortened V by 6 bases and J by 3 bases, and 7 bases separated the two germline ends. From germline, CDR1 is LNHDA and CDR2 SQIVND (reference sequence).

This clone was observed a few times. A read error may account for a junction end that differs from germline. Coverage ceases 3 residues before the CDR3 finishes, and the germline J gene fills in the end. J is TRBJ2-2 and V is TRBV7-3, with TRBD1 matching 7 bases. Germline V lookup: CDR1 SGHTA, CDR2 FQGTGA. The CDR3 length is 13 residues. CDR3 bases read: TGTTCCAGCAGCTTGACAGGGACCGGGGAG. It codes for CSSSLTGTGE. The complete CDR3 protein is CSSSLTGTGELFF.

This clone showed up just a few times. CDR3 DNA (partial): TGTGCCCGCGGGGGTAGTCGGGGCGCAGATACG. This encodes CARGGSRGADT. The whole CDR3 protein reads CARGGSRGADTQYF. The V and J genes are TRBV30 and TRBJ2-3, with 7 bases aligning to TRBD2. Read coverage stops 3 residues before the CDR3 terminus; the germline J gene supplies the remainder. Per germline, CDR1 GTSNPN and CDR2 SVGIG (reference sequence). CDR3 size: 14 residues. J lost 4 bases, V lost 8 bases, and 12 bases had no gene match.

This clone was observed many times. The CDR3 end falls 3 residues outside the read, so it is completed with the germline J gene. The V and J genes are TRBV5-1 and TRBJ2-7, with 9 positions matching TRBD1. Trimming at V came to 4 bases and at J to 0 bases, leaving 5 bases not matched to a gene. Germline V gene data show CDR1 as SGHRS and CDR2 as YFSETQ. The CDR3 consists of 15 residues. This CDR3 is CASSQAGQGSYEQYF. The part of the CDR3 DNA that was read is TGCGCCAGCAGCCAGGCGGGACAGGGCTCCTACGAG.